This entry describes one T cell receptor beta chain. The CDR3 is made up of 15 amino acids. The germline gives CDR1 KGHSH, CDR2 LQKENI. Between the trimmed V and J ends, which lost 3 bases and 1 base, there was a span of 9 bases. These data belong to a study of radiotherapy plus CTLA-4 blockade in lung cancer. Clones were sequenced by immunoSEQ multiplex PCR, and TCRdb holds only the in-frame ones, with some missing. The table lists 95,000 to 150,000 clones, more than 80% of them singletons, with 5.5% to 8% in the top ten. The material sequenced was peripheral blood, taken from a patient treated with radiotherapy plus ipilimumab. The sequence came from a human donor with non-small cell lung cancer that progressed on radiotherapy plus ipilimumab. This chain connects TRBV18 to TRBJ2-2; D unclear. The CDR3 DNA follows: TGTGCCAGCTCACCTCTCCCTTGGAACACCGGGGAGCTGTTTTTT. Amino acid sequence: CASSPLPWNTGELFF.